This T cell receptor (beta chain) was captured by sequencing in a study of blood T cell repertoires in COVID-19. At the level of the study: From the United States, Italy and Spain came samples of acute and convalescent COVID-19.

The CDR3 length is 16 residues. Germline V gene sequence: CDR1 SGDLS, CDR2 YYNGEE. V shed 0 bases and J 1 base; nucleotides not matched to a gene: 6. Assay used: immunoSEQ multiplex PCR; TCRdb lists only in-frame clones, some missing. The data show 250,000 or so clones, around 90% seen once. V and J are TRBV9 and TRBJ2-5, with 7 bases matching TRBD1. This clonotype was sampled from a young man with active or convalescent COVID-19. Sequenced sample: peripheral blood. CDR3 coding DNA: TGTGCCAGCAGCGTAGAGGGACAGCTCTTCCAAGAGACCCAGTACTTC. This gives the protein CASSVEGQLFQETQYF.